Shown below are 26 T cell receptor beta chains from a single sample sequenced in a study of Graves' ophthalmopathy and Graves' hyperthyroidism. Amplification of the TCR beta CDR3 regions used RNA transcripts (as template). Investigators did first-round RT-PCR with HTBI primers, then second-round multiplex PCR. TCRdb fed the multiplex PCR reads into MiXCR, producing one record per CDR3 protein. In the table there are around 1,000,000 distinct CDR3 sequences, 35% to 40% of which are singletons. Sequencing was performed on peripheral blood or thyroid tissue (not recorded which). These receptors were obtained from an adult man with Graves' hyperthyroidism.

This clonotype was picked up a small number of times. In nucleotides, the CDR3 is TGTGCCAGCAGTGAAGGGACAGCTGGGGCTCAGCCCCAGCATTTT. This translates into CASSEGTAGAQPQHF. The chain has TRBV6-1 and TRBJ1-5; perhaps TRBD1 as D (6 bases). This CDR3 contains 15 residues. Germline loops: CDR1 MNHNS, CDR2 SASEGT. Deletions cut 1 base from V and 6 bases from J, with 13 bases between.

As to this clonotype: The missing conserved phenylalanine or tryptophan at the end of this CDR3 makes a read error likely. The chain employs TRBV6-5 and TRBJ1-1, with no clear D. This CDR3 is 12 amino acids long. Per the germline V gene, CDR1 is MNHEY and CDR2 is SVGAGI. Deletions cut 3 bases from V and 6 bases from J, with 8 bases between. CDR3 nucleotide sequence: TGTGCCAGCAGTTATCTGGGCGCTGAAGCTTTCCTT. Translation gives CASSYLGAEAFL.

The chain combines TRBV7-9 with TRBJ2-2; no definite D call. The germline V gene encodes CDR1 SEHNR and CDR2 FQNEAQ (reference sequence). This CDR3 has 15 residues. V lost 6 bases to trimming and J lost 7 bases, with 18 bases between them. The CDR3 loop is CASRKEVGYGGELFF. The CDR3 DNA follows: TGTGCCAGCAGAAAAGAGGTCGGGTATGGCGGGGAGCTGTTTTTT.

The V and J genes are TRBV6-5 and TRBJ1-1; TRBD1 might be the D (5 bases). V was cut by 2 bases and J by 1 base, with 14 bases left in between. Germline CDR1 and CDR2: MNHEY and SVGAGI. The length of the CDR3 is 16 residues. CDR3: CASSYTWDVANTEAFF. The CDR3 nucleotides are TGTGCCAGCAGTTACACATGGGACGTAGCGAACACTGAAGCTTTCTTT.

CDR3 sequence reads: CASRPRVGTDTEAFF. In nucleotides, the CDR3 is TGTGCCAGCAGGCCCAGGGTAGGGACAGACACTGAAGCTTTCTTT. The chain carries TRBV4-2 and TRBJ1-1; 7 bases match TRBD1. With 6 bases clipped from V and 3 bases from J, the junction kept 10 bases outside the gene matches. The length of the CDR3 is 15 residues. Germline CDR1 is LGHNA and CDR2 is YNFKEQ.

The sample holds a few counts of this clonotype. V is TRBV4-1 and J is TRBJ2-7, with D tentatively TRBD1 or TRBD2 (5 bases each). V gave up 2 bases and J gave up 6 bases, with 14 bases separating them. The CDR3 is made up of 14 amino acids. Germline V gene lookup returns CDR1 MGHRA and CDR2 YSYEKL. The CDR3 loop reads CASSQRDGPREQYF. The CDR3 coding sequence is TGCGCCAGCAGCCAACGGGACGGACCTCGCGAGCAGTACTTC.

The chain has TRBV28 and TRBJ2-5; D call uncertain. CDR3 length: 14 residues. Trimming shortened V by 4 bases and J by 9 bases, and 18 bases separated the two germline ends. Germline CDR1 MDHEN, CDR2 SYDVKM. CDR3 loop: CASSSSVFPRAQYF. The CDR3 nucleotides are TGTGCCAGCAGTTCCTCTGTGTTTCCTCGGGCCCAGTACTTC.

With respect to this clonotype: The junction differs from germline at one of its ends, possibly a read error. The rearrangement links TRBV27 to TRBJ2-2, with D perhaps TRBD2 (5 bases). The CDR3 extends over 11 amino acids. The germline CDR1 and CDR2 sequences are MNHEY and SMNVEV (reference sequence). CDR3 coding DNA: TGTGCCAGCAGGAGCACCGGGAAGCTGTTTTTT. This encodes CASRSTGKLFF.

V gene TRBV20-1 combines with J gene TRBJ2-2, with TRBD2 matching 11 bases. The germline V gene has CDR1 DFQATT and CDR2 SNEGSKA (reference sequence). Trimming cost V 4 bases and J 4 bases; bases outside gene matches: 5. The CDR3 contains 15 residues. CDR3 loop: CSAKPSGGFTGELFF. The CDR3 region has the DNA TGCAGTGCTAAACCTAGCGGGGGGTTCACCGGGGAGCTGTTTTTT.

The gene calls are TRBV11-2 and TRBJ2-5, with D maybe TRBD1 (6 bases). With 5 bases removed from V and 2 bases from J, the gap between germline ends came to 18 bases. The CDR3 sequence is 16 residues long. CDR1 and CDR2 (germline): SGHAT, FQNNGV. CDR3 amino acids: CASSPRDTSLQETQYF. The CDR3, as DNA: TGTGCCAGCAGCCCAAGGGACACCAGTTTACAAGAGACCCAGTACTTC.

The genes are TRBV15 and TRBJ1-5; maybe TRBD1 (6 bases). Germline CDR1 LNHNV, CDR2 YYDKDF (reference sequence). Trimming took off 0 bases at V and 9 bases at J, with 12 bases between the two ends. This CDR3 has 14 residues. CDR3: CATSREGGFRPQHF. As DNA, the CDR3 is TGTGCCACCAGCAGAGAAGGGGGGTTTAGGCCCCAGCATTTT.

The CDR3 DNA reads as TGCAAGTACCCTAGCGACTATGGCTACACCTTC. It codes for CKYPSDYGYTF. The chain has TRBV29-1 and TRBJ1-2, with D uncertain. The germline gives CDR1 SQVTM, CDR2 ANQGSEA. The CDR3 extends over 11 amino acids. The complete variable domain, with remaining parts taken from reference TRBV29-1 and TRBJ1-2, reads SAVISQKPSRDICQRGTSLTIQCQVDSQVTMMFWYRQQPGQSLTLIATANQGSEATYESGFVIDKFPISRPNLTFSTLTVSNMSPEDSSIYLCKYPSDYGYTFGSGTRLTVV.

This clonotype was detected many times. The chain employs TRBV6-5 and TRBJ1-6; 8 positions match TRBD1. J lost 7 bases, V lost 10 bases, and 6 bases had no gene match. This CDR3 region has 13 residues. The germline CDR1 and CDR2 sequences are MNHEY and SVGAGI. CDR3 loop: CATAWDRNSPLHF. Here the CDR3 DNA reads TGTGCCACTGCATGGGACAGGAATTCACCCCTCCACTTT.

With respect to this clonotype: An end of the junction does not agree with germline; a read error may underlie this. The chain couples TRBV10-2 to TRBJ2-5, with 8 nucleotides matching TRBD2. Germline lookup yields CDR1 WSHSY and CDR2 SAAADI. The CDR3 is made up of 16 amino acids. This CDR3 is CASSGRGSGVQETQYF. CDR3 DNA sequence: TGTGCCAGCAGTGGGAGGGGTAGCGGGGTCCAAGAGACCCAGTACTTC.

The chain couples TRBV20-1 to TRBJ1-2; 10 nucleotides align to TRBD1. The junction had 7 bases not matched to a gene; V was cut back by 6 bases and J by 0 bases. This CDR3 is 15 amino acids long. Per the germline V gene, CDR1 is DFQATT and CDR2 is SNEGSKA (reference sequence). The CDR3 DNA sequence: TGCAGTGCACCGGGACAGGGGTCAGCTAACTATGGCTACACCTTC. Encoded protein: CSAPGQGSANYGYTF.

This chain connects TRBV12-3 or TRBV12-4 to TRBJ2-2; D may be TRBD2 (5 bases). This CDR3 is 16 amino acids long. The V and J ends lost 6 bases and 0 bases respectively, with 14 bases between them. CDR3 amino acids: CASSQILGANTGELFF. Here the CDR3 DNA reads TGTGCCAGCAGCCAAATACTAGGAGCGAACACCGGGGAGCTGTTTTTT.

The chain joins TRBV2 to TRBJ2-6; D may be TRBD1 (5 bases). Germline V lookup: CDR1 SNHLY, CDR2 FYNNEI. The CDR3 has 16 residues. V shed 11 bases and J shed 0 bases, with 17 bases lying between them. The CDR3 region has the DNA TGTGCCTGGAGCCAGGGTGACTCCTCTGGGGCCAACGTCCTGACTTTC. Amino acids: CAWSQGDSSGANVLTF.

This clonotype was seen many times. The chain uses TRBV5-1 and TRBJ2-5; TRBD1 agrees at 8 bases. This CDR3 is 14 amino acids long. Germline loops: CDR1 SGHRS, CDR2 YFSETQ. The trim removed 5 bases at V and 1 base at J, leaving 4 bases unmatched. The CDR3 protein is CASSGQGGQETQYF. CDR3 in DNA: TGCGCCAGCAGTGGACAGGGTGGCCAAGAGACCCAGTACTTC.

The rearrangement links TRBV10-3 to TRBJ1-2; the D gene is possibly TRBD1 (5 bases). Trimming stripped 0 bases from V and 7 bases from J, with 9 bases between. CDR1 ENHRY and CDR2 SYGVKD come from the germline V gene. This CDR3 is built from 13 residues. The CDR3 spells CAISESEGPGYTF. The CDR3 DNA reads TGTGCCATCAGTGAGTCCGAGGGGCCTGGCTACACCTTC.

This clonotype was counted many times. V usage is TRBV10-3 and J usage is TRBJ1-2, with D possibly being TRBD1 (6 bases). This CDR3 contains 12 residues. V was trimmed by 7 bases and J by 8 bases, leaving 14 bases between them. The germline V gene has CDR1 ENHRY and CDR2 SYGVKD. This CDR3 is CAITQGSSGYTF. CDR3 DNA: TGTGCCATCACTCAGGGGTCGTCGGGCTACACCTTC.

This clonotype has at least ten counts. V usage is TRBV12-3 or TRBV12-4 and J usage is TRBJ1-1, with D possibly TRBD1 on 6 matching bases. This CDR3 spans 14 amino acids. V lost 3 bases and J 4 bases, leaving 12 bases between the germline ends. CDR3 protein: CASSFPGQSTEAFF. CDR3 sequence (DNA): TGTGCCAGCAGTTTCCCTGGACAGTCCACTGAAGCTTTCTTT.

The J gene is TRBJ1-2, the V gene TRBV7-9, with D unclear. This CDR3 has 15 amino acids. CDR1 is SEHNR, CDR2 FQNEAQ, per germline (reference sequence). Trimming took 1 base from V and 4 from J, leaving 13 bases between them. CDR3 sequence reads: CASSLGESPGYGYTF. The CDR3 coding sequence is TGTGCCAGCAGCTTAGGGGAGTCCCCTGGCTATGGCTACACCTTC.

This clonotype was counted at least ten times. CDR3 in DNA: TGTGCCAGCAGTTCCCATCGGACTACGGAGACGGGAGAGACCCAGTACTTC. It is translated as CASSSHRTTETGETQYF. This sequence joins TRBV7-9 and TRBJ2-5; a weak D match, TRBD2 (6 bases). This CDR3 is built from 17 residues. The germline V and J ends were trimmed by 6 bases and 4 bases, with 24 bases remaining between them. Germline values: CDR1 SEHNR, CDR2 FQNEAQ (reference sequence). The full variable domain, its missing parts supplied by reference TRBV7-9 and TRBJ2-5, is DTGVSQNPRHKITKRGQNVTFRCDPISEHNRLYWYRQTLGQGPEFLTYFQNEAQLEKSRLLSDRFSAERPKGSFSTLEIQRTEQGDSAMYLCASSSHRTTETGETQYFGPGTRLLVL.

This clonotype was seen at least ten times. This chain joins TRBV24-1 and TRBJ1-2, with D tentatively TRBD1 (6 bases). The CDR3 sequence is 14 residues long. From germline, CDR1 is KGHDR and CDR2 SFDVKD. V was clipped by 6 bases and J by 2 bases, with 12 bases between them. CDR3 loop: CATSTGTPNYGYTF. CDR3 DNA sequence: TGTGCCACCAGTACAGGGACACCAAACTATGGCTACACCTTC.

The chain combines TRBV24-1 with TRBJ1-1, with no clear D. The CDR3 length is 13 residues. V lost 8 bases, J lost 7 bases, and 16 bases lay in between. CDR1 and CDR2 (germline): KGHDR, SFDVKD. The CDR3 DNA is TGTGCCACCAAAGGCCTTACGGGCGGTGAAGCTTTCTTT. Protein: CATKGLTGGEAFF.

CDR3 sequence (DNA): TGCGCCAGCAGTGAGGATACTCTCGGATTGGATGAGAACACTGAAGCTTTCTTT. This codes for CASSEDTLGLDENTEAFF. V usage is TRBV10-2 and J usage is TRBJ1-1; D ambiguous. The germline CDR1 and CDR2 sequences are WSHSY and SAAADI. V lost 2 bases, J lost 1 base, and 20 bases lay in between. This CDR3 has 18 residues.